This TCR beta chain emerged from a study of technical replicates of blood from a few donors (dated by TCRdb to 2016 to 2017). The CDR3 covers 13 residues, taking in both the cysteine and the phenylalanine. Only the CDR3 DNA is retained, 39 bases long and in frame from the first base. For CDR1 and CDR2, the germline V gene (reference sequence) lists LNHDA and SQIVND. V and J are trimmed by 5 bases and 3 bases, and the gene matches miss 4 bases of the junction. The library was made by the immunoSEQ multiplex PCR assay. In TCRdb, the immuneACCESS table is reduced to in-frame sequences with V and J assigned. These tables do not hold every clone; where another copy was compared, an unresolved V gene accounts for under half, and the others remain unexplained. In all, the sample holds under 80,000 clones, and roughly nine tenths of those were seen once. The top ten hold around 5.1% of the sample. Of note for this clone: It has no known antigen specificity. No clone much larger than this one lies a single base away; base qualities are absent.

The source material was PBMCs. The chain was built from TRBV19 and TRBJ2-7, with TRBD1 matching 7 junction bases. This sequence originates from a human donor in good health. Some clones in this sample may be carry-over from other donors' samples. The sequence in DNA is TGTGCCAGTAGTGCCCGGGACAGCTACGAGCAGTACTTC. It encodes CASSARDSYEQYF. With the portions outside the CDR3 filled from the reference TRBV19 and TRBJ2-7 genes, the complete variable region becomes DGGITQSPKYLFRKEGQNVTLSCEQNLNHDAMYWYRQDPGQGLRLIYYSQIVNDFQKGDIAEGYSVSREKKESFPLTVTSAQKNPTAFYLCASSARDSYEQYFGPGTRLTVT.